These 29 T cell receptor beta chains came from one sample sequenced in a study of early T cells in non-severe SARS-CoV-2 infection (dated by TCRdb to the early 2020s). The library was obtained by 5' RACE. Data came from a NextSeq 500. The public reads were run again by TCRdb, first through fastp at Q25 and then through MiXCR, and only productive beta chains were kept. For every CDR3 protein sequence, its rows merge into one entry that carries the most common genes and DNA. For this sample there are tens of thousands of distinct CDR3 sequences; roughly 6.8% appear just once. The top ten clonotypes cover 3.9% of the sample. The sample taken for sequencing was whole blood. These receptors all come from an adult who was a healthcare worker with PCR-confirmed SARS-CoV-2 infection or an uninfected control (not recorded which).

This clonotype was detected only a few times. The CDR3 protein is CASSYSRGRTEAFF. CDR3 sequence (DNA): TGTGCCAGCAGTTACAGTCGGGGTAGGACTGAAGCTTTCTTT. The chain is built from TRBV6-2 or TRBV6-3 and TRBJ1-1; D unresolved. CDR1 is MNHEY, CDR2 SVGEGT, per germline. V was pared by 2 bases and J by 5 bases, with 12 bases between. The CDR3 is 14 amino acids.

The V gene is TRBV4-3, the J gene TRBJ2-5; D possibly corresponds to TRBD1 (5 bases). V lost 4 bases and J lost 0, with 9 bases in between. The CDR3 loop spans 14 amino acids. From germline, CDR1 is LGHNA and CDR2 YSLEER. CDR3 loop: CASSPRTHQETQYF. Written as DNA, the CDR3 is TGCGCCAGCAGCCCGCGGACACACCAAGAGACCCAGTACTTC.

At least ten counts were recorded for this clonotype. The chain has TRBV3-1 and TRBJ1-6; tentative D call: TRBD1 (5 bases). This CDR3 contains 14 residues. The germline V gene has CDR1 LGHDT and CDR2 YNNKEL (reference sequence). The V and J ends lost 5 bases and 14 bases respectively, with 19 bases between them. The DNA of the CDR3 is TGTGCCAGCAGCGTCAAACAAGGGGAGGGCACCCTCCACTTT. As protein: CASSVKQGEGTLHF. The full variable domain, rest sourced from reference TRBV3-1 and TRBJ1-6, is DTAVSQTPKYLVTQMGNDKSIKCEQNLGHDTMYWYKQDSKKFLKIMFSYNNKELIINETVPNRFSPKSPDKAHLNLHINSLELGDSAVYFCASSVKQGEGTLHFGNGTRLTVT.

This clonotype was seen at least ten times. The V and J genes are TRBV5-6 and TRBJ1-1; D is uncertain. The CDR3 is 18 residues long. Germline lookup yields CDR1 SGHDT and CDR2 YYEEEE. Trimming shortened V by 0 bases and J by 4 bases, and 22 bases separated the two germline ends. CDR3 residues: CASSLAALPPWPGTEAFF. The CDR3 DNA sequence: TGTGCCAGCAGCTTGGCGGCCTTACCCCCTTGGCCGGGCACTGAAGCTTTCTTT.

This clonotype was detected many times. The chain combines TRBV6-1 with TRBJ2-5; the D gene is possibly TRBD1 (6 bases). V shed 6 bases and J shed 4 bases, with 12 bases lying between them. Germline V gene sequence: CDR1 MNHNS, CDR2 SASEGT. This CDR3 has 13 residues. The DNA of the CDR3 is TGTGCCAGCAGGGATACAGGGCGAGAGACCCAGTACTTC. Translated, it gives CASRDTGRETQYF.

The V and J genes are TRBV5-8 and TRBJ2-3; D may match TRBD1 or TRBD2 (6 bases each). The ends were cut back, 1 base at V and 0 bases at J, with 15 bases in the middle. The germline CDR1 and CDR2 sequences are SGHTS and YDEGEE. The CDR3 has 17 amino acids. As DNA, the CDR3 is TGTGCCAGCAGCTTGAATGTCGGGGGCCTTAGCACAGATACGCAGTATTTT. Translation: CASSLNVGGLSTDTQYF.

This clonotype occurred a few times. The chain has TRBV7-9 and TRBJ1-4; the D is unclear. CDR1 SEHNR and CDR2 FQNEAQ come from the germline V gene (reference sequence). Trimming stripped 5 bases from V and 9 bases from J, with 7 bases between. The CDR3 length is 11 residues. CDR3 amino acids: CASSPEKKLFF. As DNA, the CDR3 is TGTGCCAGCAGCCCGGAGAAAAAACTGTTTTTT.

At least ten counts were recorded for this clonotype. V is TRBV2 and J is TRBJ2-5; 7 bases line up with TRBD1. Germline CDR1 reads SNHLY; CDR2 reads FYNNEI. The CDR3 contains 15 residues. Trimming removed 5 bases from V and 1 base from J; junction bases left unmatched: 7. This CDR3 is CASSSGQLSQETQYF. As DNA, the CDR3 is TGTGCCAGCAGTTCGGGACAGCTAAGCCAAGAGACCCAGTACTTC.

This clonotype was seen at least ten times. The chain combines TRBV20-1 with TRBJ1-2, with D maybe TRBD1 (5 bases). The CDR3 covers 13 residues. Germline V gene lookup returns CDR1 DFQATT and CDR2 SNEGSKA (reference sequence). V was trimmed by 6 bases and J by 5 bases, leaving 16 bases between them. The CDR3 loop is CSASQGWGYGYTF. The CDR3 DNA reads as TGCAGTGCAAGTCAGGGATGGGGATATGGCTACACCTTC.

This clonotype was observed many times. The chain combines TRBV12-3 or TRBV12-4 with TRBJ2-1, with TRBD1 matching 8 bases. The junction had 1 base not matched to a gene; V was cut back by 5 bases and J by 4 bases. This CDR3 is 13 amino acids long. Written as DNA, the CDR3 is TGTGCCAGCAGTCGGGACAGGTACAATGAGCAGTTCTTC. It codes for CASSRDRYNEQFF.

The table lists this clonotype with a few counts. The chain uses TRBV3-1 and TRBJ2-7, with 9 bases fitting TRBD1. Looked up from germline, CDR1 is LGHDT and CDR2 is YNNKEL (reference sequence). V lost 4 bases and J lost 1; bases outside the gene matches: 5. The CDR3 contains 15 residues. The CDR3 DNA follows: TGTGCCAGCAGCCCCTCAGGGACAGGGTCCTACGAGCAGTACTTC. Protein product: CASSPSGTGSYEQYF.

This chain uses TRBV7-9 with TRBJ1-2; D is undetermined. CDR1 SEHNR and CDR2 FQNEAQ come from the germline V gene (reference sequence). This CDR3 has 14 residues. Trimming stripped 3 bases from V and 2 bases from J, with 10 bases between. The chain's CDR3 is CASSFGYTNYGYTF. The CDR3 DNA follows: TGTGCCAGCAGCTTCGGCTATACGAACTATGGCTACACCTTC.

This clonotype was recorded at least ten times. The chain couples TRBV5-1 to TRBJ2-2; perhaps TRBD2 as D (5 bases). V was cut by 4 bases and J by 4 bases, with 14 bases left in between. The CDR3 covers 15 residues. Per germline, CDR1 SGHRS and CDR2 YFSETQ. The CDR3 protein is CASSKTLAGTGELFF. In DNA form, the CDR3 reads TGCGCCAGCAGCAAGACCCTTGCGGGCACCGGGGAGCTGTTTTTT.

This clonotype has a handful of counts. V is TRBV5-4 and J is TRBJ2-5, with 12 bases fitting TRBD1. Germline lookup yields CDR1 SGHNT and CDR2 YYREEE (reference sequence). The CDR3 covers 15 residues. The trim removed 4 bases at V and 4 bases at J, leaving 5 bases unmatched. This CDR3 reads CASSRRDRGRETQYF. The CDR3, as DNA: TGTGCCAGCAGCCGGCGGGACAGGGGGCGAGAGACCCAGTACTTC.

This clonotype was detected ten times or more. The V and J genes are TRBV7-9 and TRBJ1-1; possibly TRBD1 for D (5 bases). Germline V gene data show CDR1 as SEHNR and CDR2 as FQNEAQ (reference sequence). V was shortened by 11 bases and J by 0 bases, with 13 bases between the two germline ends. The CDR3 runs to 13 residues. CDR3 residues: CALFRALNTEAFF. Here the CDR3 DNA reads TGTGCCCTCTTCAGGGCGTTGAACACTGAAGCTTTCTTT.

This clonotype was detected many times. The CDR3 DNA is TGCGCCAGCAGCTTGATTAGCGGGGGGAGCACAGATACGCAGTATTTT. Encoded protein: CASSLISGGSTDTQYF. This chain links TRBV5-1 with TRBJ2-3, with TRBD2 matching over 10 bases. V lost 1 base and J lost 0; bases outside the gene matches: 2. The CDR3 runs to 16 residues. Germline V gives CDR1 SGHRS, CDR2 YFSETQ.

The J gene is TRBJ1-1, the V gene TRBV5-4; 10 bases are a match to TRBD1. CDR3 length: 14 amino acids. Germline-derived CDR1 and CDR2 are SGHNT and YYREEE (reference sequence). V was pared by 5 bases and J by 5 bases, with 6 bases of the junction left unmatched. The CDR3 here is CASSFGQGGTEAFF. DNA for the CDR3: TGTGCCAGCAGTTTTGGACAGGGGGGGACTGAAGCTTTCTTT.

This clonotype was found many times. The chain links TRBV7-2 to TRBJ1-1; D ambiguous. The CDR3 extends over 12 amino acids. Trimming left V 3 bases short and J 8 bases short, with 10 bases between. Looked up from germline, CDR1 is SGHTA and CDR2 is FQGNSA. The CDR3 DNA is TGTGCCAGCAGCTTGGGCGGACTCGAAGCTTTCTTT. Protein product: CASSLGGLEAFF.

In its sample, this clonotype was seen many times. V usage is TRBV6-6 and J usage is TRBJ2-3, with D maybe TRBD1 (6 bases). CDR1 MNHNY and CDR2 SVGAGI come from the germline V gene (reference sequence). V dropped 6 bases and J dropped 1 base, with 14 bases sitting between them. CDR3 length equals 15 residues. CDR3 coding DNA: TGTGCCAGCAGAAACAAGGGGGAACGCACAGATACGCAGTATTTT. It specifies CASRNKGERTDTQYF.

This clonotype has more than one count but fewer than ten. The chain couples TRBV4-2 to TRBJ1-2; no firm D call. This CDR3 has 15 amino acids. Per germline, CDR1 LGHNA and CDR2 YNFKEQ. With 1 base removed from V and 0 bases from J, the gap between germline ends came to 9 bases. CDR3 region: CASSQVSDSNYGYTF. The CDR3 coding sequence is TGTGCCAGCAGCCAAGTATCGGACTCTAACTATGGCTACACCTTC.

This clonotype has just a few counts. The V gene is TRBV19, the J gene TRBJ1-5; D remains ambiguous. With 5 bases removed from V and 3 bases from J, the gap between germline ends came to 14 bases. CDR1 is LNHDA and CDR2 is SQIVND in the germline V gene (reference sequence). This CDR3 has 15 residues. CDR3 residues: CASSLRPGTNQPQHF. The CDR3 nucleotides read TGTGCCAGTAGTCTACGGCCAGGCACCAATCAGCCCCAGCATTTT. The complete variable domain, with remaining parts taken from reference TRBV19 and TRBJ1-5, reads DGGITQSPKYLFRKEGQNVTLSCEQNLNHDAMYWYRQDPGQGLRLIYYSQIVNDFQKGDIAEGYSVSREKKESFPLTVTSAQKNPTAFYLCASSLRPGTNQPQHFGDGTRLSIL.

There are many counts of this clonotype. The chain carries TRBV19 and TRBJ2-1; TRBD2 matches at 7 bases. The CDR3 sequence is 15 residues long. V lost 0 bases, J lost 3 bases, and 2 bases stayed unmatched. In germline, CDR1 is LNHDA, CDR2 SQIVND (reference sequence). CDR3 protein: CASSIELARYNEQFF. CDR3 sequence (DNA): TGTGCCAGTAGTATAGAACTAGCGCGCTACAATGAGCAGTTCTTC.

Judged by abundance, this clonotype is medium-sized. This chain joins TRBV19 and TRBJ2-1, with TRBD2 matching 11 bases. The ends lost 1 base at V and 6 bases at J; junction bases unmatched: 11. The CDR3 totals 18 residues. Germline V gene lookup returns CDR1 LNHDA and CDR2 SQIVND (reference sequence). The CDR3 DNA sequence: TGTGCCAGTAGTATAGCCGGAGGACTAGCGGGCGCGGGCAATGAGCAGTTCTTC. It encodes CASSIAGGLAGAGNEQFF. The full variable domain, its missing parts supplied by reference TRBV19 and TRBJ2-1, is DGGITQSPKYLFRKEGQNVTLSCEQNLNHDAMYWYRQDPGQGLRLIYYSQIVNDFQKGDIAEGYSVSREKKESFPLTVTSAQKNPTAFYLCASSIAGGLAGAGNEQFFGPGTRLTVL.

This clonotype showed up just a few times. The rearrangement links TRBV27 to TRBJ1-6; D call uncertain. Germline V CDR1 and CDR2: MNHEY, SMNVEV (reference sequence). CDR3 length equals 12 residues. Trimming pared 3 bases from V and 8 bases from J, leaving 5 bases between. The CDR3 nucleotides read TGTGCCAGCAGTTTTCGGGATTCACCCCTCCACTTT. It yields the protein CASSFRDSPLHF.

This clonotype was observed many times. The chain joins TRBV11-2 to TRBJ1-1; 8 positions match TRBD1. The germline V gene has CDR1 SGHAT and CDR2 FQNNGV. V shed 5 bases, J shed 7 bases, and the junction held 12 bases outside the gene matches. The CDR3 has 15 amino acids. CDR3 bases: TGTGCCAGCAGCGAACGACAGGGGACCACTTATGAAGCTTTCTTT. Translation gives CASSERQGTTYEAFF.

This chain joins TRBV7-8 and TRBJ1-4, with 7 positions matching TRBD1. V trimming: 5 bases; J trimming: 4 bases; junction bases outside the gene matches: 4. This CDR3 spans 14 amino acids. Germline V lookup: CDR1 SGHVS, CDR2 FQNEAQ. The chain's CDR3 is CASSRDSLNEKLFF. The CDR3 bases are TGTGCCAGCAGCCGGGACAGCCTTAATGAAAAACTGTTTTTT.

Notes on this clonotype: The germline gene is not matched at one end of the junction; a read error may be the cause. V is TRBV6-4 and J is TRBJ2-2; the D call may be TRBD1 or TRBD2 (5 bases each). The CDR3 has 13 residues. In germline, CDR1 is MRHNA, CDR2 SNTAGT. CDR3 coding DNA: TGTGCCAGCAGTCCAGGGAACACCGGGAAGCTGTTTTTT. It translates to CASSPGNTGKLFF.

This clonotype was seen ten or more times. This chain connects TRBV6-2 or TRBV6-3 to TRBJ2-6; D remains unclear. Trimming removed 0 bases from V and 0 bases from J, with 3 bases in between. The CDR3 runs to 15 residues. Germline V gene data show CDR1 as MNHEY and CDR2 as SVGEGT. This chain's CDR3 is CASSYSSSGANVLTF. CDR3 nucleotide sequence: TGTGCCAGCAGTTACTCCAGCTCTGGGGCCAACGTCCTGACTTTC.

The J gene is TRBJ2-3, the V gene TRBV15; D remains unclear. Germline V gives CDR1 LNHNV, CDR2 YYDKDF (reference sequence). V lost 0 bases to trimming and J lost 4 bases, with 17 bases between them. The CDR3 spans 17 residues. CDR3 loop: CATSRDRRTQIADTQYF. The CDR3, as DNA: TGTGCCACCAGCAGAGATCGGAGAACTCAGATAGCAGATACGCAGTATTTT.